The rows below give T cell receptor beta chains drawn from one sample of a study of T cell repertoires in cytomegalovirus infection. MiXCR, run by TCRdb on the reads, gives a single entry per CDR3 protein. The data contain more than 250,000 distinct CDR3 sequences, 20% to 25% of them singletons. Their recognized antigens are unknown. Sequences were derived from cultured PBMCs, sampled from culture after CMV antigen stimulation. Every receptor here comes from a human donor in good health (CMV status not recorded). Some clones in this sample may be carry-over from other donors' samples. Each CDR3 is given with its conserved first and last residue. The D gene is left open where the match is weak. Not all rows give a size; the values are once, few, many and, for expanded clones, a class.

>NA|TRBV7-3|TRBJ2-6|NA
TGTGCCAGCAGCTCTTGGAATTCGGAAACTGGGGCCAACGTCCTGACTTTC
CASSSWNSETGANVLTF
>NA|TRBV7-2|TRBJ1-2|many
TGTGCCAGCAGCTTAGGCGGGAAGAACTATGGCTACACCTTC
CASSLGGKNYGYTF
>TRBD1|TRBV11-2|TRBJ1-2|few
TGTGCCAGCAGCTTACTGAGGACAGGGGAAGGCTACACCTTC
CASSLLRTGEGYTF
>NA|TRBV7-2|TRBJ2-3|few
TGTGCCAGCAGCCCTACAGGAATACGCACGGATACGCAGTATTTT
CASSPTGIRTDTQYF
>NA|TRBV7-2|TRBJ2-2|many
TGTGCCAGCAGCTTAGTGGGTAGCACCGGGGAGCTGTTTTTT
CASSLVGSTGELFF
>NA|TRBV7-2|TRBJ2-7|many
TGTGCCAGCCGCTCACCGGTAGATTACTACGAGCAGTACTTC
CASRSPVDYYEQYF
>NA|TRBV27|TRBJ1-2|few
TGTGCCAGCAGTTCCGGGGGGAATGGCTACACCTTC
CASSSGGNGYTF
>NA|TRBV7-7|TRBJ1-3|NA
TGTGCTAGCAGCTTAACATTCGGAAACACCATATATTTT
CASSLTFGNTIYF
>TRBD1|TRBV6-5|TRBJ1-1|NA
TGTGCCAGCAGTCCCGGGACAGGGTTTAGCACTGAAGCTTTCTTT
CASSPGTGFSTEAFF
>NA|TRBV4-3|TRBJ1-2|NA
TGCGCCAGCAGCCAAGAAACCCGGACAGACTATGGCTACACCTTC
CASSQETRTDYGYTF
>TRBD1|TRBV11-3|TRBJ1-1|NA
TGTGCCAGCAGCCAAGGGACAGGGAACACTGAAGCTTTCTTT
CASSQGTGNTEAFF
>TRBD1|TRBV6-5|TRBJ2-3|many
TGTGCCAGCAGTTACTCTGGGACAGACACAGATACGCAGTATTTT
CASSYSGTDTDTQYF
>NA|TRBV7-9|TRBJ2-2|NA
TGTGCCCACTTACCCGGGAGTAACACCGGGGAGCTGTTTTTT
CAHLPGSNTGELFF
>NA|TRBV30|TRBJ2-5|NA
TGTGCCTGGAGTGTATCGCCCGGTCAACCGACCCAGTACTTC
CAWSVSPGQPTQYF
>NA|TRBV9|TRBJ2-4|few
TGTGCCAGCAGCTTAGGGAGGACTACCGTAAACATTCAGTACTTC
CASSLGRTTVNIQYF
>NA|TRBV6-5|TRBJ2-1|many
TGTGCCAGCAGTTACGTTTTCTCCCTTTACAATGAGCAGTTCTTC
CASSYVFSLYNEQFF
>TRBD1|TRBV12-3/TRBV12-4|TRBJ1-2|few
TGTGCCAGCAGCCAGACAGGGGCTGGCTACACCTTC
CASSQTGAGYTF
>NA|TRBV29-1|TRBJ2-5|NA
TGCAGCGTTCCCCCGGTGGTGGAGACCCAGTACTTC
CSVPPVVETQYF
>NA|TRBV12-3/TRBV12-4|TRBJ2-7|NA
TGTGCCAGCAGTTTTTCGACAGGAGCCTCCGAGCAGTACTTC
CASSFSTGASEQYF
>TRBD1|TRBV11-2|TRBJ1-3|NA
TGTGCCAGCAGCGACAGGGTATACTCTGGAAACACCATATATTTT
CASSDRVYSGNTIYF
>TRBD2|TRBV27|TRBJ2-3|NA
TGTGCCAGCAACGGACTAGCGGGAGACCCAGATACGCAGTATTTT
CASNGLAGDPDTQYF
>TRBD2|TRBV6-2/TRBV6-3|TRBJ2-1|few
TGTGCCAGCAGCCGGAGTACGGGACTAGCGGGAGGGGAGCAGTTCTTC
CASSRSTGLAGGEQFF
>NA|TRBV18|TRBJ2-2|NA
TGTGCCAGCTCACACACGAACACCGGGGAGCTGTTTTTT
CASSHTNTGELFF
>NA|TRBV27|TRBJ2-1|NA
TGTGCCAGCAGTTTCGCCGGGACTTCCGAATTTAATGAGCAGTTCTTC
CASSFAGTSEFNEQFF
>NA|TRBV5-4|TRBJ2-5|NA
TGTGCCAGCAGCTTACAAACAGGTCCAGAGACCCAGTACTTC
CASSLQTGPETQYF
>NA|TRBV5-4|TRBJ2-5|NA
TGTGCCAGCAGCCGACAGGACCCTCAAGAGACCCAGTACTTC
CASSRQDPQETQYF
>TRBD1|TRBV6-1|TRBJ1-1|few
TGTGCCAGCAGTAAACGGGAGGCAGGGGGAGCTTTCTTT
CASSKREAGGAFF
>TRBD2|TRBV19|TRBJ2-1|few
TGTGCCAGCCTGGGACTATTCAATGAGCAGTTCTTC
CASLGLFNEQFF
>NA|TRBV20-1|TRBJ2-5|NA
TGCAGTGCTAAGGCGGAGGGGGGAGAGACCCAGTACTTC
CSAKAEGGETQYF
>NA|TRBV29-1|TRBJ2-5|NA
TGCAGCGTTGAAAGCGGTAGAGGGGCCGTGACCCAGTACTTC
CSVESGRGAVTQYF
>NA|TRBV7-3|TRBJ2-4|NA
TGTGCCAGCAGCTTAGGATGGGGTAACATTCAGTACTTC
CASSLGWGNIQYF
>TRBD2|TRBV6-2/TRBV6-3|TRBJ2-7|few
TGTGCCAGCAGTACAGAAACCGGGACTAGCGGGAGGAGCTCCTACGAGCAGTACTTC
CASSTETGTSGRSSYEQYF
>NA|TRBV12-3/TRBV12-4|TRBJ1-1|few
TGTGCCAGCAGTTTCAGTCCGGGGGCCGGCACTGAAGCTTTCTTT
CASSFSPGAGTEAFF
>TRBD1|TRBV7-9|TRBJ2-7|NA
TGTGCCAGCAGCCCGGGACAGGATTACTACGAGCAGTACTTC
CASSPGQDYYEQYF
>NA|TRBV7-2|TRBJ1-5|NA
TGTGCCAGCAGCCCCTACCTTAAGGGCCAGCCCCAGCATTTT
CASSPYLKGQPQHF
>NA|TRBV28|TRBJ2-5|few
TGTGCCAGCACCGACTTACGGCCGGAGCTGGGAGAGACCCAGTACTTC
CASTDLRPELGETQYF
>NA|TRBV11-2|TRBJ2-5|few
TGTGCCAGCAGCTCCTTGAGGATGGGACGGAAAGAGACCCAGTACTTC
CASSSLRMGRKETQYF